This is a list of T cell receptor beta chains from one sample in a study of shared clonotypes between healthy human individuals. Libraries were prepared by immunoSEQ multiplex PCR; TCRdb keeps only in-frame clonotypes and omits some of them. This sample has fewer than 1 million clones, with about 97% found just once. Sequencing input: naive CD8+ T cells sorted from blood. These receptors were collected from a young man in good health. The CDR3 runs from the conserved cysteine through the conserved F or W. D genes are given only for firm matches. Some rows mark clone size as missing; the rest say once, few, many or name a class of expanded clone.

D gene	clone size	V gene	J gene	CDR3 protein	CDR3 DNA
-	-	TRBV9	TRBJ1-1	CASSVRSGENTEAFF	TGTGCCAGCAGCGTGAGATCGGGGGAAAACACTGAAGCTTTCTTT
-	-	TRBV15	TRBJ2-7	CATSRASHGRDSYEQYF	TGTGCCACCAGCAGAGCATCTCATGGGCGGGACTCCTACGAGCAGTACTTC
-	-	TRBV27	TRBJ1-4	CASSGGATNEKLFF	TGTGCCAGCAGTGGAGGTGCAACTAATGAAAAACTGTTTTTT
-	-	TRBV27	TRBJ2-7	CASSLRGEGFSPYEQYF	TGTGCCAGCAGTTTAAGGGGGGAGGGGTTTAGTCCCTACGAGCAGTACTTC
-	-	TRBV11-2	TRBJ2-7	CASSLSPSNEQYF	TGTGCCAGCAGCTTATCCCCTTCAAACGAGCAGTACTTC
TRBD2	-	TRBV6-6	TRBJ2-3	CASSFPSGTGTDTQYF	TGTGCCAGCAGTTTCCCTAGCGGGACAGGCACAGATACGCAGTATTTT
TRBD1	-	TRBV5-8	TRBJ2-7	CASSLDQGVHYEQYF	TGTGCCAGCAGCTTGGACCAGGGGGTACACTACGAGCAGTACTTC
-	once	TRBV27	TRBJ2-1	CASSFQEKNEQFF	TGTGCCAGCAGTTTCCAGGAGAAGAATGAGCAGTTCTTC
-	-	TRBV27	TRBJ2-7	CASSQTVAYEQYF	TGTGCCAGCAGCCAGACAGTGGCCTACGAGCAGTACTTC
TRBD1	-	TRBV7-8	TRBJ2-1	CASSLEGQANQFF	TGTGCCAGCAGCTTAGAGGGACAGGCTAACCAGTTCTTC
TRBD2	once	TRBV7-9	TRBJ2-7	CASSLDGLAGAYEQYF	TGTGCCAGCAGCTTAGATGGGCTAGCGGGGGCCTACGAGCAGTACTTC
-	-	TRBV27	TRBJ2-3	CASSASTRADTQYF	TGTGCCAGCAGCGCGTCGACTAGAGCAGATACGCAGTATTTT
-	-	TRBV19	TRBJ1-1	CASSISENTEAFF	TGTGCCAGTAGTATTTCGGAGAACACTGAAGCTTTCTTT
-	-	TRBV7-9	TRBJ2-7	CASSAPSIGNHEQYF	TGTGCCAGCAGCGCCCCCTCGATAGGAAACCACGAGCAGTACTTC
-	-	TRBV7-9	TRBJ2-7	CASSSGLVTYEQYF	TGTGCCAGCAGCTCGGGTCTCGTTACCTACGAGCAGTACTTC
TRBD1	-	TRBV28	TRBJ2-7	CASSQPLGQGAYEQYF	TGTGCCAGCAGTCAACCCCTCGGACAGGGGGCCTACGAGCAGTACTTC
-	-	TRBV7-9	TRBJ1-3	CASSLVGGPGGNTIYF	TGTGCCAGCAGCTTAGTTGGGGGGCCAGGTGGAAACACCATATATTTT
TRBD2	-	TRBV13	TRBJ2-3	CASSSLPGLAGSSADTQYF	TGTGCCAGCAGCTCTTTACCGGGACTAGCGGGAAGCTCCGCAGATACGCAGTATTTT
TRBD1	-	TRBV7-9	TRBJ2-3	CASRTTGGRYF	TGTGCCAGCAGGACTACAGGGGGCCGGTATTTT
-	once	TRBV29-1	TRBJ2-1	CQALAPNYNEQFF	TGCCAAGCACTAGCTCCGAACTACAATGAGCAGTTCTTC
-	once	TRBV7-8	TRBJ2-7	CASSLAQVYYEQYF	TGTGCCAGCAGCTTAGCGCAAGTTTACTACGAGCAGTACTTC
-	-	TRBV6-5	TRBJ2-1	CASSYSISGTYNEQFF	TGTGCCAGCAGTTACTCGATCTCAGGGACGTACAATGAGCAGTTCTTC
TRBD2	-	TRBV5-6	TRBJ2-1	CASSPWWYPGLAANEQFF	TGTGCCAGCAGCCCGTGGTGGTACCCGGGACTAGCTGCGAATGAGCAGTTCTTC
-	once	TRBV10-2	TRBJ1-5	CASTKGGNQPQHF	TGCGCCAGCACCAAGGGAGGGAATCAGCCCCAGCATTTT